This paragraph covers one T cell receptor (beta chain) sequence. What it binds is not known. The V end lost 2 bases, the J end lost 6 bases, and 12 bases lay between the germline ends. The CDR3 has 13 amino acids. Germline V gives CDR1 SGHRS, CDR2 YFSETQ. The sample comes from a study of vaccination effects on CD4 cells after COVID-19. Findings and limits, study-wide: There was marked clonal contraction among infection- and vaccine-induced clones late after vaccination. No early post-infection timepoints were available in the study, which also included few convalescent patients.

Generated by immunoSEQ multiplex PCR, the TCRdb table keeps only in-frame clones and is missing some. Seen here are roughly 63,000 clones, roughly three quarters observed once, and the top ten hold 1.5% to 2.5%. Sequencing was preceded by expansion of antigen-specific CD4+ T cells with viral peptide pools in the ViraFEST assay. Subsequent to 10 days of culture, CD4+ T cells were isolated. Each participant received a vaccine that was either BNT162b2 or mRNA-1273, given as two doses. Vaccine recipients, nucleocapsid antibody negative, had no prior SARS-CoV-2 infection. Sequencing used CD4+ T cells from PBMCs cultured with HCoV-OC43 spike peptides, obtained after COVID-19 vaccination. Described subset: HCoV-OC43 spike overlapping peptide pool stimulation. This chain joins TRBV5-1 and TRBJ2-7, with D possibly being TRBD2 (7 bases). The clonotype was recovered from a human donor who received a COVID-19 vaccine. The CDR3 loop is CASSFEGGGEQYV. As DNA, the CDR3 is TGCGCCAGCAGCTTCGAGGGGGGGGGCGAGCAGTACGTC.